The clone carrying this TCR beta chain was observed a handful of times. Its antigen is not known. The record originates from a study of CD4 T cells in relation to SARS-CoV-2 and coronaviruses. Overall study context: PBMCs were cultured with antigen for roughly 10 days before TCR beta sequencing. Study findings and constraints: Roughly three fifths of donors had memory CD4+ clonotypes crossrecognizing SARS-CoV-2 and common cold coronavirus spike.

Sequencing used immunoSEQ multiplex PCR; TCRdb keeps in-frame clones, though not all of them. This table holds tens of thousands of clones, over 70% found once. The V end was cut by 3 bases, the J end by 2 bases, with 11 bases between. The germline gives CDR1 SGHRS, CDR2 YFSETQ. The CDR3 has 14 amino acids. The sequence was collected from an adult with COVID-19. This chain connects TRBV5-1 to TRBJ2-5; no clear D. The material sequenced was memory CD4+ T cells from PBMCs, cultured in vitro. The CDR3 loop is CASSSSDGQETQYF. The CDR3 region has the DNA TGCGCCAGCAGCTCGAGTGACGGACAAGAGACCCAGTACTTC.